The T cell receptor beta chain under discussion was sequenced for a study of T cells in Graves' hyperthyroidism and ophthalmopathy. This clonotype was found many times. CDR3 length: 15 amino acids. V gave up 2 bases and J gave up 3 bases, with 13 bases separating them. RNA transcripts gave rise to amplified TCR beta CDR3 regions. When the TCR CDR3 underwent first-round RT-PCR, the HTBI primer set was used. MiXCR, applied by TCRdb to the multiplex PCR reads, yields one record per CDR3 protein. Altogether more than 250,000 distinct CDR3 sequences are present, over 12% being singletons, with the ten largest covering under 35%.

The chain employs TRBV12-3 or TRBV12-4 and TRBJ2-5, with D possibly matching TRBD2 (6 bases). The sequencing input was blood. The sequence was obtained from a woman aged 45-60 years with Graves' hyperthyroidism that later progressed to Graves' ophthalmopathy. DNA for the CDR3: TGTGCCAGCAGTTTATTAACGGGAGTGAAAGAGACCCAGTACTTC. Protein product: CASSLLTGVKETQYF.